This is a list of T cell receptor beta chains from one sample in a study of regulatory T cells in long-lasting Graves disease. Each CDR3 protein is one row after TCRdb ran MiXCR on the multiplex PCR reads. The repertoire holds 400,000 to 650,000 distinct CDR3 sequences, with 15% to 20% as singletons. This same sample was also taken into another study, of T cells in Graves' hyperthyroidism and ophthalmopathy.

Sequencing used peripheral blood mononuclear cells (PBMCs), obtained at new diagnosis, from a patient treated with antithyroid drugs. These receptors all stem from a woman between 40 and 65 years old with Graves disease. Both conserved end residues are part of each CDR3. A D gene is named only where the DNA matches it firmly. Part of the rows lack a size; the others show once, few, many or a class for expanded clones.

>TRBD2|TRBJ2-3|TRBV4-1|many
CASSLPRAGSSTDTQYF
TGCGCCAGCAGCCTTCCCCGAGCGGGATCTAGCACAGATACGCAGTATTTT
>-|TRBJ1-3|TRBV6-1|-
CASKPLGSGNTIYF
TGTGCCAGCAAACCGTTAGGCTCTGGAAACACCATATATTTT
>-|TRBJ1-2|TRBV19|few
CASSLTPQRGYTF
TGTGCCAGTAGTCTCACACCGCAGCGGGGCTACACCTTC
>-|TRBJ1-4|TRBV28|many
CASKVGGSTNEKLFF
TGTGCCAGCAAGGTCGGGGGATCAACTAATGAAAAACTGTTTTTT
>-|TRBJ1-2|TRBV24-1|many
CATSQLANYGYTF
TGTGCCACCTCGCAACTAGCTAACTATGGCTACACCTTC
>-|TRBJ1-1|TRBV6-1|-
CASSSTGGVGEAFF
TGTGCCAGCAGCTCCACGGGGGGGGTGGGTGAAGCTTTCTTT
>-|TRBJ1-2|TRBV18|-
CASSADPQGRAGGYTF
TGTGCCAGCTCAGCAGACCCACAGGGTCGCGCGGGGGGCTACACCTTC
>-|TRBJ2-3|TRBV28|few
CASSFTPRTVTDTQYF
TGTGCCAGCAGCTTTACCCCGCGGACTGTCACAGATACGCAGTATTTT
>-|TRBJ2-7|TRBV12-3/TRBV12-4|many
CASSNRRGLYEQYF
TGTGCCAGCAGCAACCGCCGGGGGCTCTACGAGCAGTACTTC
>-|TRBJ1-2|TRBV6-1|few
CASRLGPSWYSNYGYTF
TGTGCCAGCAGACTTGGCCCCTCTTGGTACTCAAACTATGGCTACACCTTC
>TRBD1|TRBJ2-1|TRBV6-2/TRBV6-3|-
CASSGTGTGSYNEQFF
TGTGCCAGCAGTGGCACCGGGACAGGGAGCTACAATGAGCAGTTCTTC
>TRBD1|TRBJ2-1|TRBV7-9|few
CASGRQGENEQFF
TGTGCCAGCGGACGACAGGGCGAAAATGAGCAGTTCTTC
>-|TRBJ1-3|TRBV27|-
CASSLKLGNTIYF
TGTGCCAGCAGTTTGAAATTAGGAAACACCATATATTTT
>-|TRBJ1-1|TRBV20-1|many
CSARVSRGDTEAFF
TGCAGTGCTAGAGTTTCGCGCGGTGACACTGAAGCTTTCTTT
>TRBD1|TRBJ2-1|TRBV4-1|few
CASSQPGQAYNEQFF
TGCGCCAGCAGCCAACCGGGACAGGCTTACAATGAGCAGTTCTTC
>TRBD2|TRBJ2-1|TRBV29-1|-
CSVEDLEGLLNNEQFF
TGCAGCGTTGAAGACCTAGAGGGACTACTCAACAATGAGCAGTTCTTC
>-|TRBJ2-7|TRBV29-1|few
CSVPTKIGSYEQYF
TGCAGCGTTCCAACTAAAATAGGGTCCTACGAGCAGTACTTC
>TRBD2|TRBJ2-3|TRBV3-1|many
CASSQTSGGANTQYF
TGTGCCAGCAGCCAGACTAGCGGGGGGGCAAATACGCAGTATTTT
>-|TRBJ2-7|TRBV11-2|many
CASSREGVGRYEQYF
TGTGCCAGCAGTCGGGAAGGGGTAGGAAGATACGAGCAGTACTTC
>-|TRBJ2-3|TRBV12-3/TRBV12-4|many
CASSSGRLSTDTQYF
TGTGCCAGCAGTTCCGGACGCCTTTCCACAGATACGCAGTATTTT
>-|TRBJ2-2|TRBV10-3|-
CAIRDLGGGLNTGELFF
TGTGCCATCAGGGATTTGGGCGGGGGCCTTAATACCGGGGAGCTGTTTTTT
>-|TRBJ1-5|TRBV30|many
CAWRARGESQPQHF
TGTGCCTGGAGGGCGCGTGGTGAGAGTCAGCCCCAGCATTTT
>TRBD2|TRBJ2-3|TRBV4-1|-
CASSQGGSGGPQDTQYF
TGCGCCAGCAGCCAAGGGGGTAGCGGGGGGCCACAAGATACGCAGTATTTT
>-|TRBJ1-1|TRBV30|many
CAWSGINTEAFF
TGTGCCTGGAGTGGAATCAACACTGAAGCTTTCTTT
>TRBD1|TRBJ1-1|TRBV3-1|many
CASSQPLGGGGSTEAFF
TGTGCCAGCAGCCAACCGTTAGGAGGGGGCGGTAGCACTGAAGCTTTCTTT
>-|TRBJ2-3|TRBV2|many
CASRKEAGQPDTQYF
TGTGCCAGCCGAAAGGAGGCAGGGCAGCCAGATACGCAGTATTTT
>TRBD1|TRBJ2-7|TRBV5-1|-
CASSLAGQGSLGQYF
TGCGCCAGCAGCTTGGCCGGACAGGGGAGCCTAGGGCAGTACTTC
>-|TRBJ2-5|TRBV18|many
CASSPLGGTQQETQYF
TGTGCCAGCTCACCGTTGGGGGGAACCCAACAAGAGACCCAGTACTTC
>-|TRBJ2-7|TRBV5-1|many
CASSLSAGSSYEQYF
TGCGCCAGCAGCTTGTCAGCAGGGAGCTCCTACGAGCAGTACTTC
>TRBD1|TRBJ1-2|TRBV4-3|-
CASSPRGADRGRLDGYTF
TGCGCCAGCAGCCCCCGAGGGGCGGACAGGGGGCGGTTGGATGGCTACACCTTC
>-|TRBJ2-2|TRBV4-1|-
CASSQEGTPNTGELFF
TGCGCCAGCAGCCAAGAGGGGACACCGAACACCGGGGAGCTGTTTTTT
>TRBD1|TRBJ2-5|TRBV12-3/TRBV12-4|few
CASSPAGQGRETQYF
TGTGCCAGCAGTCCCGCTGGACAGGGGAGGGAGACCCAGTACTTC
>-|TRBJ2-1|TRBV11-2|many
CASSLDFSPGANEQFF
TGTGCCAGCAGCTTAGATTTCTCCCCGGGGGCAAATGAGCAGTTCTTC
>TRBD1|TRBJ2-1|TRBV5-1|-
CASSSRRDRGKNEQFF
TGCGCCAGCAGCTCGCGCCGGGACAGGGGGAAAAATGAGCAGTTCTTC
>TRBD1|TRBJ1-4|TRBV10-3|few
CAISDRGREKLFF
TGTGCCATCAGTGACAGGGGGAGAGAAAAACTGTTTTTT
>-|TRBJ2-1|TRBV29-1|-
CSWRKYNEQFF
TGCAGCTGGCGGAAGTACAATGAGCAGTTCTTC
>TRBD1|TRBJ2-7|TRBV6-1|many
CASRQGAGSYEQYF
TGTGCCAGCAGGCAGGGGGCGGGATCCTACGAGCAGTACTTC
>-|TRBJ2-5|TRBV11-2|many
CASSSLARSQETQYF
TGTGCCAGCAGCTCCCTTGCGAGGTCCCAAGAGACCCAGTACTTC
>-|TRBJ1-2|TRBV30|many
CAWSARVGYTF
TGTGCCTGGAGTGCCAGGGTCGGCTACACCTTC
>-|TRBJ1-1|TRBV7-6|many
CASSYDRKGATEAFF
TGTGCCAGCAGCTACGACAGGAAAGGGGCCACTGAAGCTTTCTTT